This T cell receptor (beta chain) was identified during a study of blood T cell repertoires in COVID-19. Study at large: The United States, Italy and Spain were the sources of the acute and convalescent COVID-19 samples. T cells, B-cell-depleted T cells, or PBMCs provided the cDNA or gDNA that served as material.

This CDR3 is 13 amino acids long. The V end lost 7 bases, the J end lost 3 bases, and 13 bases lay between the germline ends. CDR1 is SNHLY, CDR2 FYNNEI, per germline. Authors' methods: Scientists estimated how many nucleated cells there were by amplifying reference gene primers. TCRdb's copy holds only in-frame clones and misses some; the assay was immunoSEQ multiplex PCR. V and J calls and clone size are given by that table; D and trimming were obtained from the DNA. The profile covers 40,000 to 55,000 clones, with roughly 83% appearing a single time and about 4% taken by the ten largest. This TCR came from a man aged 45 to 65 with active COVID-19. Sequenced sample: peripheral blood. V is TRBV2 and J is TRBJ2-7; perhaps TRBD2 as D (6 bases). CDR3 nucleotide sequence: TGTGCCAGCATGGGGGACTTTTACTACGAGCAGTACTTC. Translation: CASMGDFYYEQYF.